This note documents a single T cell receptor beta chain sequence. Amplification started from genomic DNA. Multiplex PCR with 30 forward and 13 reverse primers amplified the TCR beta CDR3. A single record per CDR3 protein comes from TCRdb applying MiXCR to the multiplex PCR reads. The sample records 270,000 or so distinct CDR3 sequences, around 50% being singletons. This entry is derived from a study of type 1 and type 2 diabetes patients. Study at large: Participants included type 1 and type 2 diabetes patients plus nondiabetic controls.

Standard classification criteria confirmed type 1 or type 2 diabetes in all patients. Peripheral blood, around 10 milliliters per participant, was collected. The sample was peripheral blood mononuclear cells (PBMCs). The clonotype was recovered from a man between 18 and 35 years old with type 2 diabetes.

The CDR3 DNA reads TGTGCCACCAGTGAGGCCTACGGACGGGAAGCTTTCTTT. Translation: CATSEAYGREAFF. The chain recombines TRBV24-1 with TRBJ1-1; D is unclear. The CDR3 runs 13 residues. Germline V gene lookup returns CDR1 KGHDR and CDR2 SFDVKD. The V gene lost 4 bases and the J gene lost 8 bases, with 13 bases spanning the gap.